This T cell receptor beta chain was captured by sequencing in a study of blood T cell repertoires in COVID-19. For the study at large: Sites across the United States, Italy and Spain contributed samples from acute and convalescent COVID-19.

Only in-frame clones appear in the TCRdb table, and some are missing; sequencing was by immunoSEQ multiplex PCR. The sample carries around 210,000 clones, about 85% recorded once. Sequencing used peripheral blood. This sequence originates from a man aged 55 to 69 with COVID-19, enrolled during active disease.

CDR3 loop: CASSPGQRPNQPQHF. The CDR3 DNA reads TGTGCCAGCAGTCCCGGACAGAGACCTAATCAGCCCCAGCATTTT. The chain uses TRBV6-2 or TRBV6-3 and TRBJ1-5; the D gene is possibly TRBD1 (6 bases). Germline V gene sequence: CDR1 MNHEY, CDR2 SVGEGT. This CDR3 has 15 residues. V was cut by 5 bases and J by 4 bases, with 15 bases left in between.